Sequencing of this T cell receptor beta chain was carried out in a study of identical twins. The CDR3 length is 11 residues. From germline, CDR1 is MNHEY and CDR2 SVGEGT. Trimming took off 7 bases at V and 5 bases at J, with 9 bases between the two ends. Carrying unique molecular identifiers, the cDNA also gained a universal primer site through template switching. In TCRdb, the 5' RACE reads were re-called with MiXCR into one record per CDR3 protein. Of about 520,000 distinct CDR3 sequences listed, about 20% are singletons. Donors were all healthy Caucasians. The same data also went into a second study, on T cells expressing NK-cell markers. That source adds: The leading position in the CD3+CD56-NKG2C+ fraction of four donors also went to these clonotypes. There remained a lack of clarity about HCMV specificity of expanded NKG2C+ T cell clones.

This receptor was taken from a woman between 18 and 30 years old in good health. This chain joins TRBV6-2 or TRBV6-3 and TRBJ2-7, with a weak D call TRBD1 (5 bases). Source material: CD4+ T cells sorted from blood. DNA of the CDR3: TGTGCCAGCACCAGGGTCAACGAGCAGTACTTC. Protein sequence: CASTRVNEQYF.